This TCR beta chain was captured in a study of a mutant IDH1 vaccine in newly diagnosed glioma. Study overall: Treated patients were roughly 60% male, approximately 38% female, mean age 40.4 years. Pretreatment consisted of radiotherapy, temozolomide, or both, with most receiving both.

Time point: baseline, week 1 (first vaccination visit). Stated treatment: pre-vaccination baseline after standard-of-care therapy. This clone turned up a few times. The antigen remains undetermined. Generated by immunoSEQ multiplex PCR, the TCRdb table keeps only in-frame clones and is missing some. Of just under 95,000 clones in the sample, roughly 78% were seen once. Study outcomes and limitations: Pseudoprogression appears to have had no connection to changes in top peripheral T cell clonotypes. A vaccine-induced immune response developed in roughly 93% of the patients.

This receptor was obtained from a man aged 40-49 years with glioma. The material was PBMCs, obtained from a glioma patient treated with radiotherapy, temozolomide or both.

Here the CDR3 reads CASSSAGWVPTDTQYF. The DNA of the CDR3 is TGTGCCAGCAGCTCAGCTGGGTGGGTACCCACAGATACGCAGTATTTT. The chain joins TRBV7-9 to TRBJ2-3; D uncertain. This CDR3 spans 16 amino acids. V lost 4 bases to trimming and J lost 2 bases, with 16 bases between them. CDR1 and CDR2 from the germline V gene are SEHNR and FQNEAQ (reference sequence).